These 8 T cell receptor beta chains were sequenced from one sample in a study of blood T cell repertoires in COVID-19. Profiling relied on immunoSEQ multiplex PCR, and the TCRdb table lists in-frame clones only, not all of them. In the table there are under 140,000 clones, more than 65% of which are singletons. The sequenced sample was peripheral blood. The receptors originated from an elderly woman with acute or convalescent COVID-19.

This clone was seen more than once but under ten times. V is TRBV9 and J is TRBJ2-1, with 9 bases fitting TRBD2. V shed 0 bases, J shed 6 bases, and the junction held 7 bases outside the gene matches. This CDR3 is built from 16 residues. From germline, CDR1 is SGDLS and CDR2 YYNGEE. In DNA, the CDR3 is TGTGCCAGCAGCGTAGGTCCCAGCGGGGGGAGCAATGAGCAGTTCTTC. The encoded protein is CASSVGPSGGSNEQFF.

The V gene is TRBV9, the J gene TRBJ1-5; 10 nucleotides line up with TRBD1. The CDR3 length is 15 residues. The ends lost 2 bases at V and 5 bases at J; junction bases unmatched: 4. The germline V gene has CDR1 SGDLS and CDR2 YYNGEE. Here the CDR3 DNA reads TGTGCCAGCAGCGTCGAAGGACAGGGGGATCAGCCCCAGCATTTT. This encodes CASSVEGQGDQPQHF.

The chain joins TRBV28 to TRBJ1-5, with 9 bases fitting TRBD1. Germline V CDR1 and CDR2: MDHEN, SYDVKM. With V trimmed by 2 bases and J by 6 bases, 8 bases remained unmatched. The CDR3 covers 16 residues. CDR3 loop: CASSLRSTGGRQPQHF. The CDR3 nucleotides read TGTGCCAGCAGTTTACGATCCACAGGGGGCCGTCAGCCCCAGCATTTT.

The J gene is TRBJ2-6, the V gene TRBV5-4, with a possible D match to TRBD2 (7 bases). Germline V lookup: CDR1 SGHNT, CDR2 YYREEE (reference sequence). With 3 bases removed from V and 2 bases from J, the gap between germline ends came to 18 bases. This CDR3 is 18 amino acids long. The CDR3 DNA reads as TGTGCCAGCAGCTCGTTTAGGGGGGGCGCCCCTGGGGCCAACGTCCTGACTTTC. Translated, it gives CASSSFRGGAPGANVLTF.

This sequence joins TRBV5-6 and TRBJ1-1, with 9 nucleotides matching TRBD1. The CDR3 covers 16 residues. V lost 0 bases and J lost 4; bases outside the gene matches: 7. Per germline, CDR1 SGHDT and CDR2 YYEEEE. CDR3 sequence (DNA): TGTGCCAGCAGCTTGGGCGTTGGACAGGGGAGCACTGAAGCTTTCTTT. Its protein is CASSLGVGQGSTEAFF.

This clone has just one count. Its ends do not fully match the called genes, so a read error is possible. The chain has TRBV7-7 and TRBJ1-2; 11 bases fit TRBD1. Per germline, CDR1 SSHAT and CDR2 FNYEAQ (reference sequence). The CDR3 has 17 amino acids. The CDR3 sequence: CASSLSGTGGLCYGYTF. The CDR3 DNA sequence: TGTGCTAGCAGCTTATCGGGGACAGGGGGACTTTGCTATGGCTACACCTTC. Filled out from reference TRBV7-7 and TRBJ1-2, the complete variable domain reads GAGVSQSPRYKVTKRGQDVTLRCDPISSHATLYWYQQALGQGPEFLTYFNYEAQPDKSGLPSDRFSAERPEGSISTLTIQRTEQRDSAMYRCASSLSGTGGLCYGYTFGSGTRLTVV.

The chain carries TRBV2 and TRBJ2-3, with 7 bases aligning to TRBD2. Germline V gene sequence: CDR1 SNHLY, CDR2 FYNNEI. V shed 9 bases, J shed 4 bases, and the junction held 7 bases outside the gene matches. This CDR3 is built from 13 residues. CDR3 nucleotide sequence: TGTGCCAGGAGGGCGGGAGCAGCAGATACGCAGTATTTT. Residues: CARRAGAADTQYF.

This clone was counted a few times. The CDR3, as DNA: TGCGCCAGCAGCTTGGTACAGATGAACACTGAAGCTTTCTTT. Protein product: CASSLVQMNTEAFF. The chain combines TRBV5-1 with TRBJ1-1; D ambiguous. Trimming took 0 bases from V and 0 from J, leaving 6 bases between them. The CDR3 sequence is 14 residues long. The germline V gene encodes CDR1 SGHRS and CDR2 YFSETQ. Based on the CDR3 plus reference TRBV5-1 and TRBJ1-1, the full variable domain is KAGVTQTPRYLIKTRGQQVTLSCSPISGHRSVSWYQQTPGQGLQFLFEYFSETQRNKGNFPGRFSGRQFSNSRSEMNVSTLELGDSALYLCASSLVQMNTEAFFGQGTRLTVV.